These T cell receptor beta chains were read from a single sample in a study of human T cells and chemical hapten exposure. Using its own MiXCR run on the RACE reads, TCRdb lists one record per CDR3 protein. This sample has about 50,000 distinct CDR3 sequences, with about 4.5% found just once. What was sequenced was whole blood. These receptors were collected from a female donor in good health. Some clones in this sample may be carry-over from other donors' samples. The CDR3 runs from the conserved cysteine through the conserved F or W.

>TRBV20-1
CSATRAYTGELFF
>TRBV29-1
CSVESTSRGWEQYF
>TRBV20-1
CSARTPWAGATTGELFF
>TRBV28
CASSFEGVNTEAFF
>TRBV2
CASRGEGQPQHF
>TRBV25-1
CASTRDGNNSPLHF
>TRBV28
CASSLDQGGQPQHF
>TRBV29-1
CSVEAFRQGEVGNIQYF
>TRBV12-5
CASGADREVYNEQFF
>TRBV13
CASSLKPWGENTIYF
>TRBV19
CASSSPGQLYTEAFF
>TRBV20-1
CSAQRGGAYEQYF
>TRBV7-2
CASSLVGDSTDTQYF
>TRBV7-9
CASSSPADTQYF
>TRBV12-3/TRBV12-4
CASSPQGPNSPLHF
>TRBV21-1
CASSRAGALSGANVLTF
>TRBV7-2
CASSVSETQYF
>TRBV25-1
CASSERTEGSYEQYF
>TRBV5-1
CASSYDVMGAEAFF
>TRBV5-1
CASSFNRGQQTQYF
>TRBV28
CASKGGANEKLFF
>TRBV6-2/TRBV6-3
CASSHGGTEAFF
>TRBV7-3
CASSGGQGRSYGYTF
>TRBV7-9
CASSRTGGETQYF
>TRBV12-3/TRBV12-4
CASSSGPSRNTEAFF
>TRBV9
CASGPFQGRADTQYF
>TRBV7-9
CASSTGSSMNTEAFF
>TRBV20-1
CSARDHRGRTEAFF
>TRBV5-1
CASSLAGVASADEKLFF
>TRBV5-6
CASSLGDSGTEAFF
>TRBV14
CASSQDRGSGENTGELFF
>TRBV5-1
CASGFLTDTQYF
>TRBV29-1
CSVVPPGYNEQFF
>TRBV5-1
CASSLEGAAGTEAFF
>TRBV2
CASSPMNTEAFF
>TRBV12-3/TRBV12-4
CASSYPVTGGMDTEAFF
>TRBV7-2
CASSLARGRTYEQYF
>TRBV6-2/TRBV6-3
CASSLGTSTETQYF
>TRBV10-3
CATSRASVDTEAFF
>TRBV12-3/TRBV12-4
CASSFGGEQYF
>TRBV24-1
CATGGRDRATDTQYF
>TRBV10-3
CAISGPVSTDTQYF
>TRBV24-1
CATSEPGGSADTQYF
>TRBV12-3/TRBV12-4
CASSRRQGSSYNEQFF
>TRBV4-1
CASSQGAGLAKNIQYF
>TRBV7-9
CASSLGGTLGAPLHF
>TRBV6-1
CASSEQTVRPNTGELFF
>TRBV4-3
CASSQVLYTAQGTEAFF
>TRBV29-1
CSVVGQGGTDTQYF
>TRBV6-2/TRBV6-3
CASSKFSGGYQPQHF